The 16 T cell receptor beta chains in this list originate from one sample, sequenced in a study of T-cell memory formation after mild COVID-19. TCRdb recomputed calls from the 5' RACE reads with MiXCR, one row per CDR3 protein. The sample lists hundreds of thousands of distinct CDR3 sequences, over 15% occurring once. Source material: PBMCs or a T cell subset sorted from them (not recorded which). These receptors all stem from a man aged 18 to 35 who had mild COVID-19 (a few samples of this study predate the infection). Cell type and time point are not known.

This clonotype has more than one count but fewer than ten. The V and J genes are TRBV29-1 and TRBJ1-2; the D is unclear. V lost 3 bases and J 8 bases, leaving 13 bases between the germline ends. Germline values: CDR1 SQVTM, CDR2 ANQGSEA. The CDR3 totals 12 residues. The CDR3 loop is CSVDSSGYGYTF. CDR3 nucleotides: TGCAGCGTTGATAGTAGCGGGTACGGCTACACCTTC. Based on the CDR3 plus reference TRBV29-1 and TRBJ1-2, the full variable domain is SAVISQKPSRDICQRGTSLTIQCQVDSQVTMMFWYRQQPGQSLTLIATANQGSEATYESGFVIDKFPISRPNLTFSTLTVSNMSPEDSSIYLCSVDSSGYGYTFGSGTRLTVV.

The chain combines TRBV13 with TRBJ1-2, with a weak D call TRBD1 (6 bases). With 0 bases removed from V and 4 bases from J, the gap between germline ends came to 12 bases. Germline V gene lookup returns CDR1 PRHDT and CDR2 FYEKMQ (reference sequence). There are 15 residues in the CDR3. CDR3 coding DNA: TGTGCCAGCAGCTTAGGCAGAGGCAGGGGCTATGGCTACACCTTC. Translating gives CASSLGRGRGYGYTF.

This clonotype was observed a handful of times. The V call is TRBV5-1, the J call TRBJ2-7; D tentatively fits TRBD1 or TRBD2 (5 bases each). V was clipped by 0 bases and J by 6 bases, with 13 bases between them. Germline V gene sequence: CDR1 SGHRS, CDR2 YFSETQ. The CDR3 length is 14 residues. CDR3 in amino acids: CASSLAGAPGEQYF. CDR3 nucleotide sequence: TGCGCCAGCAGCTTGGCCGGGGCCCCGGGCGAGCAGTACTTC.

The chain uses TRBV6-6 and TRBJ2-2; D gene uncertain. The CDR3 covers 13 residues. Per germline, CDR1 MNHNY and CDR2 SVGAGI (reference sequence). V lost 6 bases, J lost 7 bases, and 12 bases lay in between. This CDR3 reads CASSQAIGGELFF. The CDR3 nucleotides read TGTGCCAGCAGCCAGGCAATTGGCGGGGAGCTGTTTTTT.

This sequence joins TRBV7-2 and TRBJ2-1; D is unclear. This CDR3 region has 12 residues. V lost 4 bases, J lost 8 bases, and 9 bases lay in between. Germline assignment: CDR1 SGHTA and CDR2 FQGNSA. For the CDR3, the DNA is TGTGCCAGCAGCTCGGACGGTGATGAGCAGTTCTTC. It is translated as CASSSDGDEQFF.

V gene TRBV7-2 combines with J gene TRBJ1-3; no reliable D call. Germline CDR1 SGHTA, CDR2 FQGNSA. The CDR3 sequence is 15 residues long. V was clipped by 3 bases and J by 0 bases, with 9 bases between them. In DNA form, the CDR3 reads TGTGCCAGCAGCTTTCGACTTTCCTCTGGAAACACCATATATTTT. Its protein product is CASSFRLSSGNTIYF.

This chain links TRBV29-1 with TRBJ2-6; D not resolved. Germline loops: CDR1 SQVTM, CDR2 ANQGSEA. Trimming removed 4 bases at V and 0 bases at J, with 10 bases between. CDR3 length: 15 residues. DNA of the CDR3: TGCAGCGTTGCCGCCGGGTACTCTGGGGCCAACGTCCTGACTTTC. Encoded protein: CSVAAGYSGANVLTF.

This clonotype was seen a handful of times. The CDR3 DNA sequence: TGCAGCGTCCCGGGGGGTAATGAAAAACTGTTTTTT. This translates into CSVPGGNEKLFF. The chain carries TRBV29-1 and TRBJ1-4; TRBD1 is a possible D gene (5 bases). The germline V gene has CDR1 SQVTM and CDR2 ANQGSEA. The CDR3 length is 12 residues. Trimming removed 6 bases at V and 4 bases at J, with 9 bases between.

J is TRBJ1-6 and V is TRBV18; perhaps TRBD1 as D (5 bases). Germline V gene sequence: CDR1 KGHSH, CDR2 LQKENI. V shed 5 bases and J shed 6 bases, with 14 bases lying between them. This CDR3 is built from 15 residues. In nucleotides, the CDR3 is TGTGCCAGCTCATCAGCCGGGACGGCTAATTCACCCCTCCACTTT. Its protein is CASSSAGTANSPLHF.

The chain combines TRBV6-2 or TRBV6-3 with TRBJ2-3; 12 bases line up with TRBD2. This CDR3 comprises 18 residues. Per the germline V gene, CDR1 is MNHEY and CDR2 is SVGEGT. The V segment lost 6 bases and the J segment 0 bases; nucleotides outside the gene matches: 10. The DNA of the CDR3 is TGTGCCAGCAGCTACGGGGGACTAGCGGGTAATAGCACAGATACGCAGTATTTT. This gives the protein CASSYGGLAGNSTDTQYF.

The chain recombines TRBV9 with TRBJ2-3; TRBD2 matches at 10 bases. Germline loops: CDR1 SGDLS, CDR2 YYNGEE. CDR3 size: 17 residues. Germline trimming cut 4 bases from V and 3 bases from J; bases unmatched to any gene: 11. CDR3 residues: CASSNSLAGGGTDTQYF. The CDR3 DNA is TGTGCCAGCAGCAACTCTTTAGCGGGGGGCGGGACAGATACGCAGTATTTT.

This clonotype was recorded a few times. The V and J genes are TRBV12-3 or TRBV12-4 and TRBJ2-7, with 8 positions matching TRBD1. The J segment lost 5 bases and the V segment lost 1 base, leaving 13 bases of the junction unmatched. There are 17 residues in the CDR3. CDR3 sequence reads: CASSLDLWAGGFHEQYF. CDR3 DNA sequence: TGTGCCAGCAGTTTAGATCTTTGGGCAGGGGGCTTCCACGAGCAGTACTTC.

There are a few counts of this clonotype. V usage is TRBV12-3 or TRBV12-4 and J usage is TRBJ2-7; D not resolved. The V gene lost 2 bases and the J gene lost 4 bases, with 15 bases spanning the gap. CDR3 length: 15 residues. CDR3 coding DNA: TGTGCCAGCAGTTTAAGGCTCGCAGCTAATTACGAGCAGTACTTC. Its translation: CASSLRLAANYEQYF.

The gene calls are TRBV7-2 and TRBJ1-1; TRBD1 might be the D (6 bases). The V end was cut by 7 bases, the J end by 1 base, with 16 bases between. Germline V gene data show CDR1 as SGHTA and CDR2 as FQGNSA. This CDR3 comprises 15 residues. CDR3 coding DNA: TGTGCCAGCAAACAAACAGGGTGGGGGAACACTGAAGCTTTCTTT. The encoded protein is CASKQTGWGNTEAFF.

The J gene is TRBJ2-5, the V gene TRBV24-1; D ambiguous. CDR1 is KGHDR, CDR2 SFDVKD, per germline. The CDR3 is 14 amino acids. Trimming stripped 3 bases from V and 0 bases from J, with 7 bases between. CDR3 sequence reads: CATSDANDQETQYF. In DNA form, the CDR3 reads TGTGCCACCAGTGATGCCAACGACCAAGAGACCCAGTACTTC.

This clonotype was picked up a small number of times. CDR3: CASIVSGGDTDTQYF. In DNA form, the CDR3 reads TGTGCCAGCATCGTCAGCGGGGGAGACACAGATACGCAGTATTTT. J is TRBJ2-3 and V is TRBV12-3 or TRBV12-4; 8 bases are a match to TRBD2. V lost 7 bases and J lost 2; bases outside the gene matches: 8. CDR3 length: 15 amino acids.